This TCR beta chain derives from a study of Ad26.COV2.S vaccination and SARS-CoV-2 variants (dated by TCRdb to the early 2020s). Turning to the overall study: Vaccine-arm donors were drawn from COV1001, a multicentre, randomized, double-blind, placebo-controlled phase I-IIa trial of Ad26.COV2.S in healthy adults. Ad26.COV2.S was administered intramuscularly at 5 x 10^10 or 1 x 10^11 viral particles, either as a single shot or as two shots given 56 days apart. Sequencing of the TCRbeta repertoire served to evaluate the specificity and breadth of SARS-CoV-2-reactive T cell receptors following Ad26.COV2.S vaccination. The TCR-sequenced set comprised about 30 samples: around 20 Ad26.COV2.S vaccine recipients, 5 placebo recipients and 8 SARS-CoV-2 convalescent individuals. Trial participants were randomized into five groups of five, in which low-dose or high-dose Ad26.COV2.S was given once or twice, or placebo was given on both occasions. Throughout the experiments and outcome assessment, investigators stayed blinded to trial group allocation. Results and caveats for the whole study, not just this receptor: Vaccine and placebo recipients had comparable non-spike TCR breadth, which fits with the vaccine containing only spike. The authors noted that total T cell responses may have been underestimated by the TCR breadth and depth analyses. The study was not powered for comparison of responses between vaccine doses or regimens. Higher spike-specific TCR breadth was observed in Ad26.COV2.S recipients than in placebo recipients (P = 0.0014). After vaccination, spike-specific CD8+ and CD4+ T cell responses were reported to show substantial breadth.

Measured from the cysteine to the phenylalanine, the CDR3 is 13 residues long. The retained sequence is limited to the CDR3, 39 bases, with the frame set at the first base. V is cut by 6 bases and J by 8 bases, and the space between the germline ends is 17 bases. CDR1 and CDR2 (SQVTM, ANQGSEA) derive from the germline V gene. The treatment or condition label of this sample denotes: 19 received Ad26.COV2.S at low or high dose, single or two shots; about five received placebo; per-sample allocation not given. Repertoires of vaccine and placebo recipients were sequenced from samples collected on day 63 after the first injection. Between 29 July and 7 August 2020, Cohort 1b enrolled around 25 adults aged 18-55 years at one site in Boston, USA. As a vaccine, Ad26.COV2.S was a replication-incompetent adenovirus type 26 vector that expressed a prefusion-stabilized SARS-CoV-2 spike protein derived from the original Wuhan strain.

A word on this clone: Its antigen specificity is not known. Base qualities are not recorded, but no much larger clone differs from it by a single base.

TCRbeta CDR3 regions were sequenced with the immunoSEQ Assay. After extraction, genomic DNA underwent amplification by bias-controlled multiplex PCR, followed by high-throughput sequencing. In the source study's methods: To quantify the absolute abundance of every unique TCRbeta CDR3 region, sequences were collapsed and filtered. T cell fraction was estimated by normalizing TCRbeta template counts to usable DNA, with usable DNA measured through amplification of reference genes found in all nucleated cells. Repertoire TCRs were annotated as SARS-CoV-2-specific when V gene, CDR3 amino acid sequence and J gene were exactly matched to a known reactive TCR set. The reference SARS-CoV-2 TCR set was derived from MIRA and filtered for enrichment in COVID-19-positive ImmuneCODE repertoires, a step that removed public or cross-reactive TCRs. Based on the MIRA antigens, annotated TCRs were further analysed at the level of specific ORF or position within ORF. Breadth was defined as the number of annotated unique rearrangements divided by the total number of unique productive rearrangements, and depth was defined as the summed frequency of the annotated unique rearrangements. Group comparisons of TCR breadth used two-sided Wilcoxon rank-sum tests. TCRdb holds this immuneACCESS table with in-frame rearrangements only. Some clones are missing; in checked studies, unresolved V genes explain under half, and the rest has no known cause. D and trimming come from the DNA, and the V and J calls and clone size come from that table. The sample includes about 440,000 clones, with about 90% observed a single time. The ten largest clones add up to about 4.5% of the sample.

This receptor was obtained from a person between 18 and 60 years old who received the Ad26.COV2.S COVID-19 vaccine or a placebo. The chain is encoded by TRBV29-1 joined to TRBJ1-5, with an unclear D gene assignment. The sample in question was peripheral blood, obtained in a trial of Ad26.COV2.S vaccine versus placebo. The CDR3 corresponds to CSVYLDGPEPQHF. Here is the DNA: TGCAGCGTCTACCTTGATGGGCCGGAGCCCCAGCATTTT. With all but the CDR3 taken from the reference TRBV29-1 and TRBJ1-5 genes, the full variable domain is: SAVISQKPSRDICQRGTSLTIQCQVDSQVTMMFWYRQQPGQSLTLIATANQGSEATYESGFVIDKFPISRPNLTFSTLTVSNMSPEDSSIYLCSVYLDGPEPQHFGDGTRLSIL.